Sequencing of this TCR beta chain was carried out in a study of CD8 T cells in Susac syndrome. The CDR3 contains 16 residues. The germline V gene has CDR1 LNHNV and CDR2 YYDKDF (reference sequence). The V end lost 0 bases, the J end lost 8 bases, and 17 bases lay between the germline ends. Reverse transcription of roughly 0.5 to 1 ug RNA was performed with random hexamers. A single record per CDR3 protein comes from TCRdb applying MiXCR to the immunoSEQ multiplex PCR reads. The sample holds about 300,000 distinct CDR3 sequences; 75% to 85% are singletons and the top ten take 0.21%. Study conclusions and caveats: As acknowledged by the study, its TCR sequencing and HLA analysis included a relatively small number of individuals.

In the case of this clonotype: Its antigen is undetermined.

High-throughput TCR beta sequencing covered peripheral CD8+ and CD4+ T cells. What was sequenced was CD8+ T cells from PBMCs. The clonotype was recovered from a human donor with multiple sclerosis. This chain joins TRBV15 and TRBJ1-5; D remains unclear. The DNA of the CDR3 is TGTGCCACCAGCAGAGATTTCAGTCGAGGGAGTGAGCCCCAGCATTTT. Translation: CATSRDFSRGSEPQHF.